A single sample gave rise to the 15 T cell receptor beta chains below, sequenced in a study of blood T cells in healthy people across ages. Sample-barcoded 5' priming and a J-beta primer mix drove a second PCR of about 6 to 11 cycles. TCRdb called the 5' RACE reads again in MiXCR, with one record for every CDR3 protein. The table shows about 1.4 million distinct CDR3 sequences, with approximately 59% occurring only once. The specimen was blood. All receptors derive from a man younger than 35 in good health.

In its sample, this clonotype was seen a few times. This chain connects TRBV18 to TRBJ2-7; possible D gene TRBD2, 5 bases. Germline CDR1 reads KGHSH; CDR2 reads LQKENI. Trimming took 2 bases from V and 3 from J, leaving 11 bases between them. This CDR3 is 14 amino acids long. CDR3 bases: TGTGCCAGCTCACCATCCCGACTAAACTACGAGCAGTACTTC. This encodes CASSPSRLNYEQYF.

This clonotype turned up a few times. The chain links TRBV4-3 to TRBJ2-1; possibly TRBD1 or TRBD2 for D (6 bases each). Trimming removed 0 bases from V and 12 bases from J, with 15 bases in between. Per the germline V gene, CDR1 is LGHNA and CDR2 is YSLEER. The CDR3 contains 14 residues. The CDR3 reads CASSQDLSSGAQFF. In DNA form, the CDR3 reads TGCGCCAGCAGCCAAGATTTATCTTCGGGGGCGCAGTTCTTC.

CDR3 sequence reads: CSAYSYYGYTF. CDR3 DNA sequence: TGCAGTGCCTACAGTTACTATGGCTACACCTTC. V is TRBV20-1 and J is TRBJ1-2; D remains ambiguous. The germline V and J ends were trimmed by 6 bases and 3 bases, with 8 bases remaining between them. Germline V CDR1 and CDR2: DFQATT, SNEGSKA (reference sequence). The CDR3 contains 11 residues.

The V gene is TRBV2, the J gene TRBJ1-6, with D unclear. V was shortened by 9 bases and J by 6 bases, with 18 bases between the two germline ends. The CDR3 runs 15 residues. Germline values: CDR1 SNHLY, CDR2 FYNNEI. The CDR3 coding sequence is TGTGCCAGTGAGGGAGGGAGGGTCAGTAATTCACCCCTCCACTTT. This translates into CASEGGRVSNSPLHF.

V usage is TRBV7-9 and J usage is TRBJ2-3; a weak D match, TRBD2 (6 bases). Trimming took off 4 bases at V and 2 bases at J, with 16 bases between the two ends. The CDR3 sequence is 16 residues long. Germline CDR1 and CDR2: SEHNR and FQNEAQ (reference sequence). The CDR3 DNA is TGTGCCAGCAGCTCGGGGGATCAGGGTTTCACAGATACGCAGTATTTT. Translated, it gives CASSSGDQGFTDTQYF.

The chain is built from TRBV27 and TRBJ2-3; TRBD2 aligns across 12 bases. From germline, CDR1 is MNHEY and CDR2 SMNVEV (reference sequence). This CDR3 is built from 15 residues. V shed 7 bases, J shed 3 bases, and the junction held 5 bases outside the gene matches. CDR3 DNA sequence: TGTGCCAGCAACCCCGGGACTAGCGGGACAGATACGCAGTATTTT. It encodes CASNPGTSGTDTQYF.

The chain uses TRBV15 and TRBJ2-1; TRBD2 matches at 9 bases. The CDR3 has 16 residues. Looked up from germline, CDR1 is LNHNV and CDR2 is YYDKDF (reference sequence). V was clipped by 5 bases and J by 7 bases; unmatched bases: 12. CDR3 region: CATSARPGLAENEQFF. CDR3 sequence (DNA): TGTGCCACCAGCGCCAGACCGGGACTAGCCGAGAATGAGCAGTTCTTC.

The table lists this clonotype with a few counts. The chain uses TRBV7-2 and TRBJ2-7; TRBD2 is a possible D gene (6 bases). The V gene lost 5 bases and the J gene lost 6 bases, with 8 bases spanning the gap. Germline CDR1 is SGHTA and CDR2 is FQGNSA. This CDR3 has 11 residues. The CDR3 here is CASSRGFEQYF. CDR3 DNA sequence: TGTGCCAGCAGCCGGGGGTTCGAGCAGTACTTC.

V is TRBV28 and J is TRBJ2-7, with 7 bases that match TRBD2. The germline V gene encodes CDR1 MDHEN and CDR2 SYDVKM. The CDR3 extends over 17 amino acids. V lost 6 bases and J lost 7; bases outside the gene matches: 21. CDR3 sequence reads: CASSPPPSGVPYNEQYF. CDR3 nucleotide sequence: TGTGCCAGCAGCCCCCCGCCGAGCGGGGTGCCCTACAATGAGCAGTACTTC.

The chain joins TRBV6-4 to TRBJ2-3, with 7 bases matching TRBD1. J was trimmed by 11 bases and V by 5 bases; bases with no gene match: 13. The CDR3 contains 14 residues. CDR1 is MRHNA and CDR2 is SNTAGT in the germline V gene. This chain's CDR3 is CASSPDREYDEQYF. The CDR3 region has the DNA TGTGCCAGCAGTCCCGACAGGGAGTACGATGAGCAGTATTTT.

The gene calls are TRBV4-1 and TRBJ2-5, with 8 nucleotides matching TRBD1. The V gene end was trimmed by 4 bases and the J gene end by 2 bases; junction bases not matched to a gene: 3. The CDR3 consists of 14 residues. Germline CDR1 reads MGHRA; CDR2 reads YSYEKL. CDR3 sequence reads: CASSPWTGQETQYF. In nucleotides, the CDR3 is TGCGCCAGCAGCCCCTGGACAGGGCAAGAGACCCAGTACTTC.

The chain combines TRBV25-1 with TRBJ2-7; D may correspond to TRBD1 or TRBD2 (6 bases each). The CDR3 is 16 residues long. Trimming left V 6 bases short and J 0 bases short, with 18 bases between. The germline V gene has CDR1 MGHDK and CDR2 SYGVNS. The CDR3 protein is CASSKFGGAGSYEQYF. The CDR3 DNA reads as TGTGCCAGCAGCAAATTCGGGGGCGCGGGCTCCTACGAGCAGTACTTC.

The CDR3 DNA is TGCGCCAGCAGCGAGGACAGTAACAACTACAATGAGCAGTTCTTC. Its protein is CASSEDSNNYNEQFF. This rearrangement joins TRBV5-1 to TRBJ2-1, with D possibly TRBD1 on 6 matching bases. The CDR3 contains 15 residues. V was cut by 4 bases and J by 3 bases, with 14 bases left in between. The germline CDR1 and CDR2 sequences are SGHRS and YFSETQ. The whole variable domain, filled in from reference TRBV5-1 and TRBJ2-1, reads KAGVTQTPRYLIKTRGQQVTLSCSPISGHRSVSWYQQTPGQGLQFLFEYFSETQRNKGNFPGRFSGRQFSNSRSEMNVSTLELGDSALYLCASSEDSNNYNEQFFGPGTRLTVL.

The chain is built from TRBV6-2 or TRBV6-3 and TRBJ2-1, with D possibly being TRBD2 (5 bases). CDR3 length: 16 amino acids. V was shortened by 5 bases and J by 4 bases, with 18 bases between the two germline ends. Germline V gene sequence: CDR1 MNHEY, CDR2 SVGEGT. The CDR3 is CASSPSLAPIYNEQFF. DNA for the CDR3: TGTGCCAGCAGTCCCAGTTTAGCGCCTATTTACAATGAGCAGTTCTTC.

This clonotype turned up a few times. V usage is TRBV29-1 and J usage is TRBJ2-1, with D hard to call. CDR3 length: 13 residues. CDR1 is SQVTM and CDR2 is ANQGSEA in the germline V gene. Trimming shortened V by 8 bases and J by 5 bases, and 16 bases separated the two germline ends. CDR3 in amino acids: CSIPGPRHNEQFF. The CDR3 nucleotides are TGCAGCATACCGGGTCCCCGGCACAATGAGCAGTTCTTC.